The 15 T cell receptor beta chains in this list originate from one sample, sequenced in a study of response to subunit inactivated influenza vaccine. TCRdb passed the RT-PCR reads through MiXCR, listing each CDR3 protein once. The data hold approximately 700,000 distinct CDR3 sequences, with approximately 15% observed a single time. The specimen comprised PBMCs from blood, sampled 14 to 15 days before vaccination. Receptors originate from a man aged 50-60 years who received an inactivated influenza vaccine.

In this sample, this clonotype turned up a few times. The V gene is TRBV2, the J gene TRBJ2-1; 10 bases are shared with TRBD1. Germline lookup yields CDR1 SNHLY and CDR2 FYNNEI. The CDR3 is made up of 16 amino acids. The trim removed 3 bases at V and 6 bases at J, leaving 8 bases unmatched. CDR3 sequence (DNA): TGTGCCAGCAGTGAGTCGCCGGGACAGGGGTCCAATGAGCAGTTCTTC. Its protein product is CASSESPGQGSNEQFF. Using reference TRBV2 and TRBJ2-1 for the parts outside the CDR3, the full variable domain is EPEVTQTPSHQVTQMGQEVILRCVPISNHLYFYWYRQILGQKVEFLVSFYNNEISEKSEIFDDQFSVERPDGSNFTLKIRSTKLEDSAMYFCASSESPGQGSNEQFFGPGTRLTVL.

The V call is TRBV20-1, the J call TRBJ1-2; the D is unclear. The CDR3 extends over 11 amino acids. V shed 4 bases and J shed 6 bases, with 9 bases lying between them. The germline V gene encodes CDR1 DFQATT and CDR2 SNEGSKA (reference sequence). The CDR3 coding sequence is TGCAGTGCTAATACCGGGAATGGCTACACCTTC. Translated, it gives CSANTGNGYTF.

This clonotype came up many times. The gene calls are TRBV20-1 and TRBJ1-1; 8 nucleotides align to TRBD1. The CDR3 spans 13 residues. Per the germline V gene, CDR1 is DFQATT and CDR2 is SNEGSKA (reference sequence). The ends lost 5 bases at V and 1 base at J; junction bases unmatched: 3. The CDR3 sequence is CSALGQGNTEAFF. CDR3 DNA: TGCAGTGCTCTAGGACAGGGGAACACTGAAGCTTTCTTT.

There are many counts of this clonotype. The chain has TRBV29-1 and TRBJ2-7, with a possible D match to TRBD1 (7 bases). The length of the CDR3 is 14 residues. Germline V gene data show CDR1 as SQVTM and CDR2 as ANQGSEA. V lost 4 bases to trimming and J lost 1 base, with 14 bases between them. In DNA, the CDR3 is TGCAGCGTTGCAGGGGGGACAGTGTCCTACGAGCAGTACTTC. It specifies CSVAGGTVSYEQYF.

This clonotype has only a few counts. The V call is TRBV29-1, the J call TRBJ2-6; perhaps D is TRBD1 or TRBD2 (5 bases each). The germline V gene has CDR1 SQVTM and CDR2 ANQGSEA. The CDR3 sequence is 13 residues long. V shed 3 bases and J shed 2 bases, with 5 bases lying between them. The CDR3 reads CSVEGAGANVLTF. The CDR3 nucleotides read TGCAGCGTTGAGGGGGCTGGGGCCAACGTCCTGACTTTC.

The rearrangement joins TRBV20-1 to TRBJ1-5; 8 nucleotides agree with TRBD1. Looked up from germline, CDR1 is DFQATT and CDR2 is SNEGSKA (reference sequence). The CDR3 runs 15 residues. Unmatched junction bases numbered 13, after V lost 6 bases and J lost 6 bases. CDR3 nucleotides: TGCAGTGCCGTTTCAGGGCAGGGGGCCCTTCAGCCCCAGCATTTT. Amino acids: CSAVSGQGALQPQHF.

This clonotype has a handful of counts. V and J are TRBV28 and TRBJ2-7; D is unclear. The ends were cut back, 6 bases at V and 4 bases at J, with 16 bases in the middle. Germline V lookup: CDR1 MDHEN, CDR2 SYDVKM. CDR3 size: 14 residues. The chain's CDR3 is CASSPPLVRYEQYF. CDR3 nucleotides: TGTGCCAGCAGCCCACCCCTCGTCCGGTACGAGCAGTACTTC.

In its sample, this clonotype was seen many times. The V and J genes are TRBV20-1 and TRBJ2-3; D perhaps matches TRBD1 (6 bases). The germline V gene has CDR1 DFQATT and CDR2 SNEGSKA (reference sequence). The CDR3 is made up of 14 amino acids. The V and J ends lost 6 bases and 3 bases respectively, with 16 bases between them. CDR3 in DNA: TGCAGTGCAGAGTGGACAGTCAAGACAGATACGCAGTATTTT. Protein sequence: CSAEWTVKTDTQYF.

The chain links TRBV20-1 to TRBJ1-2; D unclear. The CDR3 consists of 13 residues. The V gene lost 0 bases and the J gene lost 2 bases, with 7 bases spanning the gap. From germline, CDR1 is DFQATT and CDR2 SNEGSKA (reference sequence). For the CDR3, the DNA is TGCAGTGCTAGAGATTTGGCAAACTATGGCTACACCTTC. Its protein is CSARDLANYGYTF.

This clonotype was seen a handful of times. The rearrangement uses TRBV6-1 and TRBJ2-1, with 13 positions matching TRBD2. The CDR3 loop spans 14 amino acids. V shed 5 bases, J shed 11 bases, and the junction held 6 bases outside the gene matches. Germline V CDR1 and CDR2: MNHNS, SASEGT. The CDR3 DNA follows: TGTGCCAGCAGTCCCGGGACTAGCGGGACAAAGCAGTTCTTC. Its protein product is CASSPGTSGTKQFF.

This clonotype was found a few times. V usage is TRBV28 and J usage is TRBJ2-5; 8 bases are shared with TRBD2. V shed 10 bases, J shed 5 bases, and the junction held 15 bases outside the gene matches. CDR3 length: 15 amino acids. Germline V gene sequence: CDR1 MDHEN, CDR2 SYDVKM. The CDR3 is CATAVIPGGRETQYF. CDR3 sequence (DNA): TGTGCCACCGCTGTGATTCCGGGAGGGCGGGAGACCCAGTACTTC.

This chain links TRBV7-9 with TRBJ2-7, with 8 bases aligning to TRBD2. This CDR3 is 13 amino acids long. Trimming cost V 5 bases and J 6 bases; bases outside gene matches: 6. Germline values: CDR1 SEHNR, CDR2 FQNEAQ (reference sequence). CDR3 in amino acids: CASSPSTSGEQYF. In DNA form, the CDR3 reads TGTGCCAGCAGCCCCTCCACTAGCGGCGAGCAGTACTTC.

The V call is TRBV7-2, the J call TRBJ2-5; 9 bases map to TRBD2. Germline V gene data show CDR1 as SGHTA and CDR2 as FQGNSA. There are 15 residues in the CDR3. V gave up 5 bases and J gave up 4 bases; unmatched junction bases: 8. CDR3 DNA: TGTGCCAGCAGCCGGGCGGGAGGGCCTGTAGAGACCCAGTACTTC. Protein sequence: CASSRAGGPVETQYF.

The CDR3 DNA is TGTGCCTGGACTCCGATGGGGGGGACCTACAATGAGCAGTTCTTC. Protein sequence: CAWTPMGGTYNEQFF. The chain recombines TRBV30 with TRBJ2-1, with 7 bases fitting TRBD2. V lost 4 bases to trimming and J lost 2 bases; unmatched junction nucleotides: 8. Germline V gene lookup returns CDR1 GTSNPN and CDR2 SVGIG (reference sequence). The CDR3 sequence is 15 residues long.

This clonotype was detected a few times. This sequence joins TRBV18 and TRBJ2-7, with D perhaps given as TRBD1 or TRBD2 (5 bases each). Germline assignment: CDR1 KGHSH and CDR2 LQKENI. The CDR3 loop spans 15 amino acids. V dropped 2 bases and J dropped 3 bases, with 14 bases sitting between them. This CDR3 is CASSPSSRGDYEQYF. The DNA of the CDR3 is TGTGCCAGCTCACCAAGTTCGAGGGGAGACTACGAGCAGTACTTC.